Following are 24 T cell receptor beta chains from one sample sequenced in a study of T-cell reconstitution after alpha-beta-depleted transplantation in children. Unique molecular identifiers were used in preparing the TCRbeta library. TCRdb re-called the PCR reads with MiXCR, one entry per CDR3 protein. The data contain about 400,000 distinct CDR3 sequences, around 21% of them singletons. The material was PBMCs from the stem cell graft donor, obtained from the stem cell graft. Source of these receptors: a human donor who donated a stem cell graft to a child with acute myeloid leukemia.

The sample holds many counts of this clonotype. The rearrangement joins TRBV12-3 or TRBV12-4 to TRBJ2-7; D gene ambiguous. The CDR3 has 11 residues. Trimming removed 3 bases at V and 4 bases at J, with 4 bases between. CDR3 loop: CASSFRYEQYF. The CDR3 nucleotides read TGTGCCAGCAGTTTCAGATACGAGCAGTACTTC.

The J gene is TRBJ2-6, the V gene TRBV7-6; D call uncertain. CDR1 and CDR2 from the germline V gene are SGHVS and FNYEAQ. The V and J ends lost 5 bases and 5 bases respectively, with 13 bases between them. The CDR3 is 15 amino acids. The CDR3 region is CASSRGSSRANVLTF. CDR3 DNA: TGTGCCAGCAGCCGAGGTTCGTCGCGGGCCAACGTCCTGACTTTC.

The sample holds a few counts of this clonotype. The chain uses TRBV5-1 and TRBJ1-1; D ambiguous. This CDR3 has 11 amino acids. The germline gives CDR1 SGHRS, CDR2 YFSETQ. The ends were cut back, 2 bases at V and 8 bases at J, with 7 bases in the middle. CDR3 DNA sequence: TGCGCCAGCAGCTTTTTTGAGGAAGCTTTCTTT. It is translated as CASSFFEEAFF. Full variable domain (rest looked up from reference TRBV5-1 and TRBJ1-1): KAGVTQTPRYLIKTRGQQVTLSCSPISGHRSVSWYQQTPGQGLQFLFEYFSETQRNKGNFPGRFSGRQFSNSRSEMNVSTLELGDSALYLCASSFFEEAFFGQGTRLTVV.

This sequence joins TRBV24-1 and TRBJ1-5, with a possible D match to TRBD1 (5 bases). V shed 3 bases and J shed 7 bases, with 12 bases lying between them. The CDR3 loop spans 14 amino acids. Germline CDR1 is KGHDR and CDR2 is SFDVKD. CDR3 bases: TGTGCCACCAGTGATCCAGGGTTCGGACAGCCCCAGCATTTT. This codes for CATSDPGFGQPQHF.

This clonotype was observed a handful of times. The CDR3 protein is CSAHSGAGTDTQYF. The CDR3 DNA reads TGCAGTGCCCATAGCGGAGCGGGCACAGATACGCAGTATTTT. The chain couples TRBV20-1 to TRBJ2-3, with D perhaps TRBD2 (6 bases). The CDR3 sequence is 14 residues long. Germline CDR1 and CDR2: DFQATT and SNEGSKA (reference sequence). V lost 6 bases and J 1 base, leaving 14 bases between the germline ends.

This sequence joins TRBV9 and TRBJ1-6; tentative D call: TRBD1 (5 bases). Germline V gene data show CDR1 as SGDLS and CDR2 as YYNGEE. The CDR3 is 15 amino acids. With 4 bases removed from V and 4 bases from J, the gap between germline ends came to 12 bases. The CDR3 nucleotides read TGTGCCAGCAGCCGGGACCCCAATTATAATTCACCCCTCCACTTT. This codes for CASSRDPNYNSPLHF.

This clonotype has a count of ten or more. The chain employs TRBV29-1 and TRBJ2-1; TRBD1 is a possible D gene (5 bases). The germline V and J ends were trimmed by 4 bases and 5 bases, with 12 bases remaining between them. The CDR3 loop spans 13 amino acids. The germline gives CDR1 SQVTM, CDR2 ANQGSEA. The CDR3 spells CSVVVGVNNEQFF. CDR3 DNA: TGCAGCGTTGTTGTAGGGGTCAACAATGAGCAGTTCTTC.

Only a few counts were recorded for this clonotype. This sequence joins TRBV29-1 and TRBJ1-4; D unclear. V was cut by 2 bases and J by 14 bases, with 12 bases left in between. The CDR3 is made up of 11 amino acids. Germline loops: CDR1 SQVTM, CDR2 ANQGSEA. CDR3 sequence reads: CSVEKEARLFF. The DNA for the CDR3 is TGCAGCGTTGAAAAGGAGGCTAGGCTGTTTTTT.

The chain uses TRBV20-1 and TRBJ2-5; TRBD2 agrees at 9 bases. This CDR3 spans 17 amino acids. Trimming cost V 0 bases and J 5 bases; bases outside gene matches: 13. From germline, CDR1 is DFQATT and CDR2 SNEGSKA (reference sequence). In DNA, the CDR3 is TGCAGTGCTAGAGACCTCCGGGGCGGGAGGGCCAGGGAGACCCAGTACTTC. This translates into CSARDLRGGRARETQYF.

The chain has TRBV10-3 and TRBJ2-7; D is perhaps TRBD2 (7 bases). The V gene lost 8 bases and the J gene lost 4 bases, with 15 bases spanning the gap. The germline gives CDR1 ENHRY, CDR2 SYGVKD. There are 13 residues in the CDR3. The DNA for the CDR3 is TGTGCCATCGGGGCAGGGGAGGGTTACGAGCAGTACTTC. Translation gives CAIGAGEGYEQYF.

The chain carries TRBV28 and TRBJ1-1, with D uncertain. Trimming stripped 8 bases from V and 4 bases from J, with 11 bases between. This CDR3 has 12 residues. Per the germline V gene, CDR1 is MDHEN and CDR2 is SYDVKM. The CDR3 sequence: CASGPRGTEAFF. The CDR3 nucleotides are TGTGCCAGCGGGCCCCGGGGCACTGAAGCTTTCTTT.

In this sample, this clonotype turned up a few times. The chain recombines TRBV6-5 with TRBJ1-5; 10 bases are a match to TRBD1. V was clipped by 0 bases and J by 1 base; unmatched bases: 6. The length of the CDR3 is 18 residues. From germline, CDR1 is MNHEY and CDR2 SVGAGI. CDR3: CASSYSDRGQFSNQPQHF. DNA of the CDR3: TGTGCCAGCAGTTACTCCGACAGGGGGCAGTTCAGCAATCAGCCCCAGCATTTT.

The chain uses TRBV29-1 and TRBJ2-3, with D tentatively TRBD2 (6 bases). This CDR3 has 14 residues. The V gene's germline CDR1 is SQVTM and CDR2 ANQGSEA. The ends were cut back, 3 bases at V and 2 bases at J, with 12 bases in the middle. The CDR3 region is CSVDYPGVTDTQYF. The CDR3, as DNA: TGCAGCGTTGATTATCCGGGAGTCACAGATACGCAGTATTTT.

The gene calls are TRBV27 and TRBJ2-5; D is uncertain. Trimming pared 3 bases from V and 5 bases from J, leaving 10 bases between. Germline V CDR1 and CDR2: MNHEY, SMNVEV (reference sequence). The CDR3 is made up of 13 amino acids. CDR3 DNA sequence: TGTGCCAGCAGTTTGGTTGTCCGGGAGACCCAGTACTTC. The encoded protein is CASSLVVRETQYF.

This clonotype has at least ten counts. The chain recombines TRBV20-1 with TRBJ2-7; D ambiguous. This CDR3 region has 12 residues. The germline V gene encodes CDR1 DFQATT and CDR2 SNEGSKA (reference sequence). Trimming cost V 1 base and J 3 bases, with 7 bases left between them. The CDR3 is CSARVTGYEQYF. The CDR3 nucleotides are TGCAGTGCTAGAGTCACGGGCTACGAGCAGTACTTC.

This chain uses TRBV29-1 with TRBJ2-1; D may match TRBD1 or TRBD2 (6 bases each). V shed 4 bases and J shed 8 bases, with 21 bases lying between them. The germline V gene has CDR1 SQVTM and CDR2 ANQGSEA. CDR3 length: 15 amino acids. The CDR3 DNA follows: TGCAGCGTTGGGGGGGAGACAGGCCCCCCACATGAGCAGTTCTTC. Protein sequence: CSVGGETGPPHEQFF.

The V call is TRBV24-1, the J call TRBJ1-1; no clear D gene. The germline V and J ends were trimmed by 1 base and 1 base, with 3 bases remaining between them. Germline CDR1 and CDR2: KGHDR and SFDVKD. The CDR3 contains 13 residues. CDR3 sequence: CATSDFRNTEAFF. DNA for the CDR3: TGTGCCACCAGTGATTTCAGGAACACTGAAGCTTTCTTT.

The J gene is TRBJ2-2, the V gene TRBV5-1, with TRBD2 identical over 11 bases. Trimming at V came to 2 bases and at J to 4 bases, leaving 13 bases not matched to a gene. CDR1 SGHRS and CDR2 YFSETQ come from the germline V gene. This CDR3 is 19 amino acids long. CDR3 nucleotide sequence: TGCGCCAGCAGCTTCTTCCCGGCTAGCGGGAGGCAAGGCACCGGGGAGCTGTTTTTT. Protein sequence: CASSFFPASGRQGTGELFF.

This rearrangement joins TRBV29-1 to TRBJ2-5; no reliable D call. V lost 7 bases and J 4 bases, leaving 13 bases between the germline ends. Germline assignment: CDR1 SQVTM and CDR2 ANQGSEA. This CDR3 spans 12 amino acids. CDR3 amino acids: CSAKVGVETQYF. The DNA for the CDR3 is TGCAGCGCTAAAGTTGGGGTAGAGACCCAGTACTTC.

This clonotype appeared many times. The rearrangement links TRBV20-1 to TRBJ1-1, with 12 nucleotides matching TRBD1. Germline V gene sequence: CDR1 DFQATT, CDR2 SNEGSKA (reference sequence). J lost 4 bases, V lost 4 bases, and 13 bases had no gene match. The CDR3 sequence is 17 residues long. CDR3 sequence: CSATPGQGARGGTEAFF. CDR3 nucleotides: TGCAGTGCTACGCCGGGACAGGGGGCGCGGGGTGGCACTGAAGCTTTCTTT.

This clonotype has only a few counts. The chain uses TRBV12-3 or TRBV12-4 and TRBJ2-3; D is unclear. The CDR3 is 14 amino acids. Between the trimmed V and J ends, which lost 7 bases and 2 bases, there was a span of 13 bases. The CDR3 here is CASTRVLDTDTQYF. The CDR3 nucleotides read TGTGCCAGCACGAGAGTGCTCGACACAGATACGCAGTATTTT.

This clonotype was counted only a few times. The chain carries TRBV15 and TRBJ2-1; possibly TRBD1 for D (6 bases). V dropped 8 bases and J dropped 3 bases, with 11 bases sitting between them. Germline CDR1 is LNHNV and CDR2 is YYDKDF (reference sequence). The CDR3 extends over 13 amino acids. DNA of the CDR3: TGTGCCACCTTTCAGACAGGCTACAATGAGCAGTTCTTC. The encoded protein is CATFQTGYNEQFF.

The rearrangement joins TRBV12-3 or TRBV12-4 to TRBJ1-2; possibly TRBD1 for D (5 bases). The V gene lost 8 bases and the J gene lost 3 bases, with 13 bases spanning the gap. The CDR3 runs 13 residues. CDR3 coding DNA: TGTGCCAGCGGTCGGGACTGGTACTATGGCTACACCTTC. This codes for CASGRDWYYGYTF.

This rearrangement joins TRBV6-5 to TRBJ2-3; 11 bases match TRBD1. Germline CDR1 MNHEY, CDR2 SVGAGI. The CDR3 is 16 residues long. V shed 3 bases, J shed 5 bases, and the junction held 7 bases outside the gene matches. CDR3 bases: TGTGCCAGCAGTTATGTACGGACAGGGGGCGAAGATACGCAGTATTTT. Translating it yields CASSYVRTGGEDTQYF.